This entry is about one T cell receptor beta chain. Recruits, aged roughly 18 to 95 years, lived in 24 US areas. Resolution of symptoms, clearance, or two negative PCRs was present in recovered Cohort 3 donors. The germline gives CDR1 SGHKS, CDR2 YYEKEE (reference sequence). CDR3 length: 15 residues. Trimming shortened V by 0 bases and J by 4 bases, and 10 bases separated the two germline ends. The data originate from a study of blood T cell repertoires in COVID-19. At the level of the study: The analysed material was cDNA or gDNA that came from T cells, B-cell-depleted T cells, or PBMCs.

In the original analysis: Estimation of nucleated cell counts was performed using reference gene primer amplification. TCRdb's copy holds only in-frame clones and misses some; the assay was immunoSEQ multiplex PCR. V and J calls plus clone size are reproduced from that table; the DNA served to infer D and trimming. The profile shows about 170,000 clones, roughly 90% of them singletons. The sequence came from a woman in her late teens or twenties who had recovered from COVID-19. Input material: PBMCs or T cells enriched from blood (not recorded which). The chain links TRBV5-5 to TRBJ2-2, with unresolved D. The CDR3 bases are TGTGCCAGCAGCTTGGAGGTAGCCCGCACCGGGGAGCTGTTTTTT. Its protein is CASSLEVARTGELFF.